This TCR beta chain is from a study of radiotherapy plus CTLA-4 blockade in lung cancer. The study, taken as a whole, reports: Interferon-beta and early blood T cell clone dynamics reportedly predicted response best. An expansion of tumor-derived TCR clones occurred in blood after radiotherapy plus ipilimumab.

About this clone: Antigen: not known.

Focal radiation with ipilimumab CTLA-4 blockade was given to patients with chemo-refractory metastatic non-small-cell lung cancer. The protocol was immunoSEQ multiplex PCR, while the TCRdb copy is restricted to in-frame clones and leaves out a portion. The sample records tens of thousands of clones, roughly 76% being singletons. The receptor was isolated from a human donor with non-small cell lung cancer whose response to radiotherapy plus ipilimumab could not be evaluated. Sequences were derived from peripheral blood, sampled from a patient treated with radiotherapy plus ipilimumab.

CDR3 region: CASSSQTGMGSGANVLTF. The CDR3 nucleotides are TGTGCCAGCAGCTCCCAGACAGGGATGGGCTCTGGGGCCAACGTCCTGACTTTC. The genes are TRBV7-8 and TRBJ2-6, with TRBD1 identical over 7 bases. The CDR3 is 18 amino acids. Trimming removed 4 bases from V and 0 bases from J; junction bases left unmatched: 9. Germline loops: CDR1 SGHVS, CDR2 FQNEAQ.